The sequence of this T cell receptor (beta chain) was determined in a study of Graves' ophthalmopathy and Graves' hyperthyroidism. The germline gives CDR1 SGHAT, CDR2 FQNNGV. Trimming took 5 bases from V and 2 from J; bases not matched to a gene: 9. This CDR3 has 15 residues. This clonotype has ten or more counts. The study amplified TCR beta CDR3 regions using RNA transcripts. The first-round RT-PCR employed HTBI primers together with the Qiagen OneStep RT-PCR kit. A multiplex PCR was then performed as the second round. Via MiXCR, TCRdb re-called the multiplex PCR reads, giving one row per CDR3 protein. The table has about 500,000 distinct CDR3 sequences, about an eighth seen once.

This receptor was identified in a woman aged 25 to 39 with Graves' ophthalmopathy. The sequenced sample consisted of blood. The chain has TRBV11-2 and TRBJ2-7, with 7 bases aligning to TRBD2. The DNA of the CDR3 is TGTGCCAGCAGCCCCCCCGGGAGGCTAACCTACGAGCAGTACTTC. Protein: CASSPPGRLTYEQYF.